This TCR beta chain was captured in a study of cytomegalovirus exposure and HLA in healthy donors. Study-wide background: The approximately 120 validation repertoires used the same platform as the approximately 670 first-cohort repertoires, a later analysis reported.

Sequencing was performed with immunoSEQ multiplex PCR; in TCRdb, only in-frame clones are kept and a portion is missing. This table holds approximately 88,000 clones, roughly 84% found once. CDR1 and CDR2 from the germline V gene are SGHRS and YFSETQ. CDR3 length: 14 amino acids. With 3 bases clipped from V and 1 base from J, the junction kept 1 base outside the gene matches. For this clone: Its antigen is as yet unknown.

Study observations and caveats: Most TCR sequences proved rare, with some public TCRs found in many donors. Cytomegalovirus association was listed for about 160 TCR beta chains. According to a subsequent analysis, TCR clusters from the first cohort were inclined to appear together in the roughly 130 validation repertoires.

The sequence was obtained from a woman in her late teens or twenties in good health and CMV-seropositive. Sequencing used PBMCs. The chain couples TRBV5-1 to TRBJ1-1, with 9 nucleotides matching TRBD1. DNA for the CDR3: TGCGCCAGCAGCTGGGACAGGGAGAACACTGAAGCTTTCTTT. Amino acids: CASSWDRENTEAFF.